These T cell receptor beta chains were read from a single sample in a study of shared clonotypes between healthy human individuals. Sequencing used immunoSEQ multiplex PCR; TCRdb keeps in-frame clones, though not all of them. The table has roughly 2.5 million clones, more than 90% seen once. Source material: naive CD4+ T cells sorted from blood. These receptors were obtained from a man aged 18 to 29 in good health. Each CDR3 is given with its conserved first and last residue. The D gene is left open where the match is weak. The listing skips clone size in some rows; elsewhere it reads once, few, many or a size class.

TRBJ2-7,TRBV18,NA,NA,TGTGCCAGCTCACCTCCGCGGTCGAGCTCCTACGAGCAGTACTTC,CASSPPRSSSYEQYF
TRBJ2-6,TRBV2,NA,NA,TGTGCCAGACGTAGCTCTGGGGCCAACGTCCTGACTTTC,CARRSSGANVLTF
TRBJ1-1,TRBV7-9,TRBD1,NA,TGTGCCAGCAGCCTAGAGGGACAGATGAACACTGAAGCTTTCTTT,CASSLEGQMNTEAFF
TRBJ1-4,TRBV7-2,NA,NA,TGTGCCAGCAGCTACAGTGGTATAACTAATGAAAAACTGTTTTTT,CASSYSGITNEKLFF
TRBJ2-7,TRBV6-1,NA,NA,TGTGCTACTTTAGGGGCAGCATCCTACGAGCAGTACTTC,CATLGAASYEQYF
TRBJ1-5,TRBV19,NA,NA,TGTGCCAGTAGTTCGTCGGGCTTCAATCAGCCCCAGCATTTT,CASSSSGFNQPQHF
TRBJ1-1,TRBV28,TRBD1,once,TGTGCCAGCAGGAATCAGGGGGGATCGAACACTGAAGCTTTCTTT,CASRNQGGSNTEAFF
TRBJ1-3,TRBV29-1,NA,NA,TGCAGCGTTCCCTCTGGAGACACCATATATTTT,CSVPSGDTIYF
TRBJ2-7,TRBV10-3,NA,once,TGTGCCATCAGTGAGTCGGGGTTCGAGCAGTACTTC,CAISESGFEQYF
TRBJ2-5,TRBV7-2,NA,NA,TGTGCCAGCAGCCCAATACAGGGAAAACAAGAGACCCAGTACTTC,CASSPIQGKQETQYF
TRBJ1-1,TRBV27,NA,NA,TGTGCCAGCAGTTTCCTGACAGCCCAACGGGGGACTGAAGCTTTCTTT,CASSFLTAQRGTEAFF
TRBJ1-3,TRBV28,TRBD1,NA,TGTGCCAGCAGTCGGGGGACAGCCGCAGACTCTGGAAACACCATATATTTT,CASSRGTAADSGNTIYF
TRBJ1-5,TRBV19,NA,once,TGTGCCAGTAGTATAGGTCCCAGGGACACCCGCAATCAGCCCCAGCATTTT,CASSIGPRDTRNQPQHF
TRBJ2-6,TRBV5-6,NA,NA,TGTGCCAGCAGCTTTTCGGACTCTGGGGCCAACGTCCTGACTTTC,CASSFSDSGANVLTF
TRBJ2-1,TRBV12-5,NA,NA,TGTGCTAGTGGTTTGGTACAGGCAGCTTACAATGAGCAGTTCTTC,CASGLVQAAYNEQFF
TRBJ2-7,TRBV10-1,NA,NA,TGCGCCAGCAGTGATCGGGATTCCACCTACGAGCAGTACTTC,CASSDRDSTYEQYF
TRBJ2-7,TRBV12-2,NA,NA,TGTGCAAGTCGCTTAGGTGAAGGGTCCTACGAGCAGTACTTC,CASRLGEGSYEQYF
TRBJ1-4,TRBV7-9,NA,NA,TGTGCCAGCAGCTTCCGGTCCACTAATGAAAAACTGTTTTTT,CASSFRSTNEKLFF
TRBJ2-3,TRBV27,NA,NA,TGTGCCAGCAGCTTAGGGGCAGCACCTACAGATACGCAGTATTTT,CASSLGAAPTDTQYF
TRBJ2-4,TRBV7-3,NA,NA,TGTGCCAGCAGCTCGCAGGGAAACATTCAGTACTTC,CASSSQGNIQYF
TRBJ2-5,TRBV18,NA,NA,TGTGCCAGCTCACTTTCAGTTGGAGAGACCCAGTACTTC,CASSLSVGETQYF
TRBJ2-7,TRBV30,TRBD2,NA,TGTGCCTGGAGACTAGCGGGAAACTCCTACGAGCAGTACTTC,CAWRLAGNSYEQYF
TRBJ2-7,TRBV29-1,TRBD1,NA,TGCAGCGCGGGACAGTGGGACGAGCAGTACTTC,CSAGQWDEQYF
TRBJ2-2,TRBV19,NA,NA,TGTGCCAGTAGTGTGGGAACCGGTGAGAATTTGGGTCGCCCCGGGGAGCTGTTTTTT,CASSVGTGENLGRPGELFF
TRBJ2-5,TRBV7-9,NA,NA,TGTGCCAGCAGCTTCGAGGTACGGGAGACCCAGTACTTC,CASSFEVRETQYF
TRBJ2-1,TRBV18,NA,NA,TGTGCCAGCTCACGGGACATCAACAATGAGCAGTTCTTC,CASSRDINNEQFF
TRBJ2-5,TRBV6-1,NA,NA,TGTGCCAGCAGGGGCGGGGCTCAAGAGACCCAGTACTTC,CASRGGAQETQYF
TRBJ2-3,TRBV19,TRBD2,NA,TGTGCCAGTAGTATAAGGGCTAGCGGGAGGGCTAGAGATACGCAGTATTTT,CASSIRASGRARDTQYF
TRBJ2-2,TRBV10-3,NA,NA,TGTGCCATCAGTGAGGGCCCACCCGGGGAGCTGTTTTTT,CAISEGPPGELFF
TRBJ2-3,TRBV2,TRBD1,NA,TGTGCCAGCAGAAAAAGGTTGCAGGGGGCGAACACAGATACGCAGTATTTT,CASRKRLQGANTDTQYF
TRBJ2-7,TRBV23-1,NA,NA,TGCGCCAGCAGTCCCAAAGCAACACAGCTCTACGGGATCTGCTACGAGCAGTACTTC,CASSPKATQLYGICYEQYF
TRBJ2-7,TRBV5-4,NA,NA,TGTGCCAGCAGCTCGGGGGGCAGGGAGACGGGCGAGCAGTACTTC,CASSSGGRETGEQYF
TRBJ1-6,TRBV30,TRBD1,NA,TGTGCCTGGGGAGGTCGGACAGGGACTAATTCACCCCTCCACTTT,CAWGGRTGTNSPLHF
TRBJ2-1,TRBV5-1,TRBD2,NA,TGCGCCAGCAGCTTAACCCCCCCGGGGACTAGCGGGGGGTGGGGTGAGCAGTTCTTC,CASSLTPPGTSGGWGEQFF
TRBJ1-2,TRBV19,TRBD1,NA,TGTGCCAGCCGAAGAGACAGGGCAGACGGCTACACCTTC,CASRRDRADGYTF
TRBJ1-1,TRBV6-4,NA,few,TGTGCCAGCAGTGACTCGACGGTTATGAACACTGAAGCTTTCTTT,CASSDSTVMNTEAFF
TRBJ2-3,TRBV18,NA,NA,TGTGCCAGCTCACCACCTGCAGGGAGGACAGATACGCAGTATTTT,CASSPPAGRTDTQYF
TRBJ2-3,TRBV2,TRBD2,NA,TGTGCCAGCAACCCTTACGGGGGGGCGACAGATACGCAGTATTTT,CASNPYGGATDTQYF
TRBJ2-4,TRBV7-2,TRBD2,NA,TGTGCCAGCAGCGGGACTAGCGGGGGGGCTAGAAACATTCAGTACTTC,CASSGTSGGARNIQYF
TRBJ2-4,TRBV19,NA,NA,TGTGCCAGTAGTATTGGAGAAAACATTCAGTACTTC,CASSIGENIQYF
TRBJ2-5,TRBV7-2,TRBD2,NA,TGTGCCAGCAGCCGTAGCGGGGGGGCTGGGGAGACCCAGTACTTC,CASSRSGGAGETQYF
TRBJ1-2,TRBV5-6,TRBD1,NA,TGTGCCAGCAGCATCCGGGACAGGGGCCGCTACACCTTC,CASSIRDRGRYTF
TRBJ1-2,TRBV28,TRBD1,NA,TGTGCCAGCAGTCCGGGGGACAGACACCCCTCCTATGGCTACACCTTC,CASSPGDRHPSYGYTF
TRBJ1-4,TRBV27,NA,NA,TGTGCCAGCTCCGGGGTCCCCATAAGAGAAAAACTGTTTTTT,CASSGVPIREKLFF
TRBJ1-2,TRBV6-6,TRBD1,NA,TGTGCCAGCAGTCGGGACAGCCCTAACTATGGCTACACCTTC,CASSRDSPNYGYTF
TRBJ2-5,TRBV18,NA,NA,TGTGCCAGCTCACCCGTATCGGGCGGTGAGACCCAGTACTTC,CASSPVSGGETQYF
TRBJ1-1,TRBV5-6,NA,NA,TGTGCCAGCAGCTCACACCCGACCACAGTGAACACTGAAGCTTTCTTT,CASSSHPTTVNTEAFF